The next 24 T cell receptor beta chains were all read from a single sample in a study of a mutant IDH1 vaccine in newly diagnosed glioma. Their antigens are not known. Profiled with immunoSEQ multiplex PCR; TCRdb holds only in-frame clones, not every one. The table shows 30,000 to 35,000 clones, with around 90% occurring only once. The time point is: week 47, end of study. Every vaccination contained 300 ug of the mutant IDH1 20-mer peptide and was paired with topical imiquimod. Specimen: PBMCs, collected from a glioma patient whose treatment included an IDH1 peptide vaccine. These receptors all stem from a woman aged 35 to 49 with glioma.

The rearrangement joins TRBV27 to TRBJ1-2; TRBD1 matches 7 bases. With 3 bases clipped from V and 2 bases from J, the junction kept 0 bases outside the gene matches. The CDR3 has 13 amino acids. CDR1 MNHEY and CDR2 SMNVEV come from the germline V gene (reference sequence). The DNA for the CDR3 is TGTGCCAGCAGTTTGACAGGGAACTATGGCTACACCTTC. Translation gives CASSLTGNYGYTF.

The chain uses TRBV6-1 and TRBJ1-5; 9 bases match TRBD1. The germline gives CDR1 MNHNS, CDR2 SASEGT. There are 15 residues in the CDR3. Losses at the gene ends were 4 bases for V and 5 bases for J; bases not matched to a gene: 6. The CDR3 spells CASSAGTGLYQPQHF. The CDR3, as DNA: TGTGCCAGCAGTGCCGGGACAGGGCTCTATCAGCCCCAGCATTTT.

The chain employs TRBV7-8 and TRBJ1-1, with D possibly TRBD1 on 5 matching bases. CDR3 length equals 12 residues. Germline CDR1 and CDR2: SGHVS and FQNEAQ. V lost 4 bases, J lost 7 bases, and 10 bases lay in between. CDR3 in amino acids: CASSWGLIEAFF. As DNA, the CDR3 is TGTGCCAGCAGCTGGGGCCTTATTGAAGCTTTCTTT.

The V and J genes are TRBV7-2 and TRBJ2-1, with 11 positions matching TRBD2. Trimming removed 3 bases from V and 8 bases from J; junction bases left unmatched: 12. Germline assignment: CDR1 SGHTA and CDR2 FQGNSA. There are 17 residues in the CDR3. CDR3 DNA sequence: TGTGCCAGCAGCTTCGGCACTAGCGGGGGCCCTCTACATGAGCAGTTCTTC. It codes for CASSFGTSGGPLHEQFF.

J is TRBJ2-7 and V is TRBV7-2, with D unresolved. CDR1 is SGHTA, CDR2 FQGNSA, per germline. The CDR3 runs to 14 residues. Trimming removed 1 base from V and 2 bases from J, with 9 bases in between. The CDR3: CASSLGPAPYEQYF. The CDR3 DNA follows: TGTGCCAGCAGCTTAGGCCCAGCCCCCTACGAGCAGTACTTC.

The chain carries TRBV4-1 and TRBJ1-5; 7 bases map to TRBD1. This CDR3 spans 15 amino acids. J was trimmed by 6 bases and V by 4 bases; bases with no gene match: 9. The V gene's germline CDR1 is MGHRA and CDR2 YSYEKL. The CDR3 DNA reads TGCGCCAGCAGCCGACGAAACAGGGGTGCTCAGCCCCAGCATTTT. It translates to CASSRRNRGAQPQHF.

This clone was seen just once. The chain has TRBV10-3 and TRBJ2-7, with D possibly matching TRBD2 (5 bases). Germline V gene sequence: CDR1 ENHRY, CDR2 SYGVKD. The CDR3 consists of 14 residues. Trimming cost V 2 bases and J 3 bases, with 11 bases left between them. CDR3 region: CAISELPGGYEQYF. The CDR3 bases are TGTGCCATCAGTGAGCTTCCTGGAGGCTACGAGCAGTACTTC.

The chain is built from TRBV2 and TRBJ2-1; no definite D call. The CDR3 consists of 11 residues. V dropped 4 bases and J dropped 4 bases, with 2 bases sitting between them. Germline V gene sequence: CDR1 SNHLY, CDR2 FYNNEI. The CDR3 nucleotides read TGTGCCAGCAGTGCTTACAATGAGCAGTTCTTC. Encoded protein: CASSAYNEQFF.

Concerning this clone: One junction end disagrees with the germline gene, perhaps due to a read error. The genes are TRBV14 and TRBJ2-2; tentative D call: TRBD1 (6 bases). The germline CDR1 and CDR2 sequences are SGHDN and FVKESK. There are 15 residues in the CDR3. The CDR3 DNA sequence: TGCGCCAGCAGCCTTCTCGGGACAACCACCGGGGAGCTGTTTTTT. As protein: CASSLLGTTTGELFF.

This sequence joins TRBV2 and TRBJ2-7; 11 bases map to TRBD2. The junction had 3 bases not matched to a gene; V was cut back by 8 bases and J by 3 bases. The CDR3 totals 13 residues. Per germline, CDR1 SNHLY and CDR2 FYNNEI. The CDR3 spells CASQTSGSYEQYF. The CDR3 region has the DNA TGTGCCAGCCAAACTAGCGGGAGCTACGAGCAGTACTTC.

V is TRBV29-1 and J is TRBJ1-1; a possible D gene is TRBD1 (5 bases). This CDR3 is built from 11 residues. Germline V lookup: CDR1 SQVTM, CDR2 ANQGSEA. The V end lost 7 bases, the J end lost 6 bases, and 12 bases lay between the germline ends. CDR3 loop: CSGALGAEAFF. As DNA, the CDR3 is TGCAGCGGTGCTTTAGGGGCTGAAGCTTTCTTT.

This rearrangement joins TRBV29-1 to TRBJ1-1, with TRBD1 as a possible D gene (5 bases). Trimming cost V 4 bases and J 3 bases, with 18 bases left between them. Per the germline V gene, CDR1 is SQVTM and CDR2 is ANQGSEA. CDR3 length equals 15 residues. The CDR3 DNA is TGCAGCGTTGTACGGGCAGGGAAGCGGTACACTGAAGCTTTCTTT. Translating it yields CSVVRAGKRYTEAFF. The full variable domain, its missing parts supplied by reference TRBV29-1 and TRBJ1-1, is SAVISQKPSRDICQRGTSLTIQCQVDSQVTMMFWYRQQPGQSLTLIATANQGSEATYESGFVIDKFPISRPNLTFSTLTVSNMSPEDSSIYLCSVVRAGKRYTEAFFGQGTRLTVV.

The chain carries TRBV4-3 and TRBJ1-2, with D perhaps matching TRBD1 (6 bases). CDR1 LGHNA and CDR2 YSLEER come from the germline V gene. The CDR3 covers 13 residues. The ends were cut back, 2 bases at V and 8 bases at J, with 12 bases in the middle. The CDR3 DNA reads as TGCGCCAGCAGCCAAAGCCAGGGGACCGGCTACACCTTC. It encodes CASSQSQGTGYTF.

The chain employs TRBV7-9 and TRBJ2-2, with unresolved D. Germline CDR1 is SEHNR and CDR2 is FQNEAQ (reference sequence). The CDR3 has 15 residues. V dropped 3 bases and J dropped 3 bases, with 11 bases sitting between them. CDR3 DNA: TGTGCCAGCAGCTTTTCTAGAACTGACACCGGGGAGCTGTTTTTT. Its translation: CASSFSRTDTGELFF.

In DNA form, the CDR3 reads TGTGCCAGCAGTCTACTTCGGTGGAGTGAAAAACTGTTTTTT. Translated: CASSLLRWSEKLFF. The chain is built from TRBV6-1 and TRBJ1-4, with D unclear. V was cut by 5 bases and J by 7 bases, with 14 bases left in between. CDR1 and CDR2 (germline): MNHNS, SASEGT. The CDR3 extends over 14 amino acids.

The chain combines TRBV5-1 with TRBJ2-1; TRBD2 aligns across 10 bases. V trimming: 4 bases; J trimming: 4 bases; junction bases outside the gene matches: 5. Looked up from germline, CDR1 is SGHRS and CDR2 is YFSETQ. This CDR3 spans 15 amino acids. This chain's CDR3 is CASSLGLAKYNEQFF. The DNA of the CDR3 is TGCGCCAGCAGCCTGGGACTAGCGAAATACAATGAGCAGTTCTTC.

The chain recombines TRBV6-6 with TRBJ1-4, with a weak D call TRBD1 (6 bases). The CDR3 runs 14 residues. V was trimmed by 5 bases and J by 5 bases, leaving 12 bases between them. The germline gives CDR1 MNHNY, CDR2 SVGAGI (reference sequence). The CDR3 coding sequence is TGTGCCAGCAGTGGTCTGGGACAAAATGAAAAACTGTTTTTT. Residues: CASSGLGQNEKLFF.

V usage is TRBV9 and J usage is TRBJ1-1; D is undetermined. This CDR3 spans 13 amino acids. Germline lookup yields CDR1 SGDLS and CDR2 YYNGEE. The V gene lost 4 bases and the J gene lost 5 bases, with 12 bases spanning the gap. The CDR3 region has the DNA TGTGCCAGCAGCCTCGACACCCGGACTGAAGCTTTCTTT. Residues: CASSLDTRTEAFF.

This clone was found once. The chain has TRBV27 and TRBJ1-2, with D possibly matching TRBD1 (5 bases). CDR3 size: 17 residues. Germline V lookup: CDR1 MNHEY, CDR2 SMNVEV (reference sequence). With 0 bases removed from V and 4 bases from J, the gap between germline ends came to 18 bases. CDR3 coding DNA: TGTGCCAGCAGTTTATCGATAGGGGCGCTAGTCCGCTATGGCTACACCTTC. This translates into CASSLSIGALVRYGYTF.

This clone came up once. The V and J genes are TRBV15 and TRBJ1-2; no firm D call. This CDR3 has 15 amino acids. Trimming took 7 bases from V and 5 from J, leaving 20 bases between them. The germline V gene encodes CDR1 LNHNV and CDR2 YYDKDF (reference sequence). For the CDR3, the DNA is TGTGCCACCATCCCCGTTGGCTCGGCCAAATATGGCTACACCTTC. The encoded protein is CATIPVGSAKYGYTF.

J is TRBJ2-7 and V is TRBV5-1; TRBD2 aligns across 7 bases. The V segment lost 0 bases and the J segment 6 bases; nucleotides outside the gene matches: 6. The CDR3 contains 14 residues. Germline CDR1 is SGHRS and CDR2 is YFSETQ. The CDR3 reads CASSLVPSGGEQYF. The CDR3 bases are TGCGCCAGCAGCTTGGTCCCCTCGGGGGGCGAGCAGTACTTC.

The chain uses TRBV6-6 and TRBJ2-3, with 7 bases lining up with TRBD2. The CDR3 spans 16 residues. Germline V gene lookup returns CDR1 MNHNY and CDR2 SVGAGI (reference sequence). V lost 4 bases and J lost 0; bases outside the gene matches: 7. The CDR3 reads CASSSPQRGSTDTQYF. The CDR3 DNA follows: TGTGCCAGCAGTTCCCCCCAGCGGGGAAGCACAGATACGCAGTATTTT.

This clone was recorded only once. The V and J genes are TRBV19 and TRBJ1-2; D perhaps matches TRBD1 (5 bases). V was shortened by 1 base and J by 4 bases, with 7 bases between the two germline ends. CDR1 and CDR2 from the germline V gene are LNHDA and SQIVND (reference sequence). The CDR3 runs 13 residues. This CDR3 reads CASSIGGSYGYTF. For the CDR3, the DNA is TGTGCCAGTAGTATAGGGGGCTCCTATGGCTACACCTTC.

This clone was observed a few times. V and J are TRBV6-5 and TRBJ2-1; 9 positions agree with TRBD2. V shed 6 bases, J shed 10 bases, and the junction held 7 bases outside the gene matches. Germline V gene sequence: CDR1 MNHEY, CDR2 SVGAGI. The CDR3 extends over 13 amino acids. The CDR3: CASRWTSVGEQFF. DNA for the CDR3: TGTGCCAGCAGATGGACTAGCGTCGGGGAGCAGTTCTTC.